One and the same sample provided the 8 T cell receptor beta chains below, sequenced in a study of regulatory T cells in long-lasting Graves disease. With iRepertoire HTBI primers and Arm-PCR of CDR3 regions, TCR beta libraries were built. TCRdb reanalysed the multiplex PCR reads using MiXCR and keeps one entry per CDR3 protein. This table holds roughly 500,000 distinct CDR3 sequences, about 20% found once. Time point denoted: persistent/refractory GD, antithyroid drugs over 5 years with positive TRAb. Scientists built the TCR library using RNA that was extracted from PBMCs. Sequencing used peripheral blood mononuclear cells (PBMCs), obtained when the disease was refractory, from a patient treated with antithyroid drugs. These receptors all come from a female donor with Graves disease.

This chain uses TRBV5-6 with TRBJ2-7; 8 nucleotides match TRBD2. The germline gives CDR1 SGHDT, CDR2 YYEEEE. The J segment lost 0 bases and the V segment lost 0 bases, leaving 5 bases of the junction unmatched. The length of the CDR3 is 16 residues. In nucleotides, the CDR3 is TGTGCCAGCAGCTTGGGACTAGCGTTTAACTCCTACGAGCAGTACTTC. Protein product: CASSLGLAFNSYEQYF.

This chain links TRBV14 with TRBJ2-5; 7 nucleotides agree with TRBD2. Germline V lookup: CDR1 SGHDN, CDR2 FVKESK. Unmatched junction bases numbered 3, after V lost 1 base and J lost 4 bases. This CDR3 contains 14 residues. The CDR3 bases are TGTGCCAGCAGCCAAGTTCCGGGAGGAGAGACCCAGTACTTC. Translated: CASSQVPGGETQYF.

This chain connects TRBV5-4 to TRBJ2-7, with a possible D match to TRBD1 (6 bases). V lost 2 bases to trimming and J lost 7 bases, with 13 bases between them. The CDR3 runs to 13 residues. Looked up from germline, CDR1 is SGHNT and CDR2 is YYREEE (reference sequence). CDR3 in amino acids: CASSFIQGREQYF. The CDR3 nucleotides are TGTGCCAGCAGCTTTATACAGGGTCGGGAGCAGTACTTC.

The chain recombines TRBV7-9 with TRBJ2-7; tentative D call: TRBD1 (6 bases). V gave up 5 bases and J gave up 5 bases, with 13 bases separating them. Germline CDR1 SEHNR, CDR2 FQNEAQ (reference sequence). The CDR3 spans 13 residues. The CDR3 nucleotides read TGTGCCAGCAGCCACCGGACAGTGGACGAGCAGTACTTC. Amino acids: CASSHRTVDEQYF.

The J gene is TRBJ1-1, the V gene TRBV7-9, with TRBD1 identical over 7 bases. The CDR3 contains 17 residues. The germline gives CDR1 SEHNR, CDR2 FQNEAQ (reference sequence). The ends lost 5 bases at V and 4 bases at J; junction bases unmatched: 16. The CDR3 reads CASSLTGKGSWGTEAFF. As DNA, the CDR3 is TGTGCCAGCAGCCTGACAGGGAAAGGTTCCTGGGGCACTGAAGCTTTCTTT.

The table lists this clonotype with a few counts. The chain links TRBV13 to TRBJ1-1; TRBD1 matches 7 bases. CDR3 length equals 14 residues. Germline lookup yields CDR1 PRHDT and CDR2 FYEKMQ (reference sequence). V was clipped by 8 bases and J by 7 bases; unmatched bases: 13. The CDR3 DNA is TGTGCCAGCCACCAACGGGACAGAACTTTTGAAGCTTTCTTT. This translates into CASHQRDRTFEAFF.

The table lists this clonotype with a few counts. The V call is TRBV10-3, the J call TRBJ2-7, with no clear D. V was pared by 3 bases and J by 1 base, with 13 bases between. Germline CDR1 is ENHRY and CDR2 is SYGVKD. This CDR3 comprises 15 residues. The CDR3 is CAISEPAQVSYEQYF. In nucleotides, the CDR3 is TGTGCCATCAGTGAACCCGCGCAGGTATCCTACGAGCAGTACTTC.

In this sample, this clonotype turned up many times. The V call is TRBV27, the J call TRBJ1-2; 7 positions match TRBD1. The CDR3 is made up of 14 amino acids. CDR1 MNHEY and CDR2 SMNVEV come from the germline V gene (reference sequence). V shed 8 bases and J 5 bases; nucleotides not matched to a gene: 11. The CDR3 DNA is TGTGCCAGCTCCCAAACAGGGGCTCTGTATGGCTACACCTTC. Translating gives CASSQTGALYGYTF.